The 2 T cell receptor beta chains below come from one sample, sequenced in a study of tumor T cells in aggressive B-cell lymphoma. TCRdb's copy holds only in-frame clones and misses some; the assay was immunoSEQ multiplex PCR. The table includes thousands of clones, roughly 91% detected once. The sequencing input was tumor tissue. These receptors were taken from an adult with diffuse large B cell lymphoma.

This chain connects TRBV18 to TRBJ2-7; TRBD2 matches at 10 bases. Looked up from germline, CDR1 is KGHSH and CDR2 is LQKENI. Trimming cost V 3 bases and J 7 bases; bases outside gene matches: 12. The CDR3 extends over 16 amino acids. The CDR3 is CASSPTQLAGLREQYF. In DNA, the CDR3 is TGTGCCAGCTCACCCACCCAACTAGCGGGATTGCGTGAGCAGTACTTC.

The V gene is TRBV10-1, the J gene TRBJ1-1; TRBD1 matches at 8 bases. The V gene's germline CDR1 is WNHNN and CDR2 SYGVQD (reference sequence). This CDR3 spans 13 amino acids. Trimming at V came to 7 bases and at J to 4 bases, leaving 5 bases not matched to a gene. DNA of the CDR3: TGCGCCAGCACAAGAACAGGGGGCACTGAAGCTTTCTTT. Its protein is CASTRTGGTEAFF.